Following are 32 T cell receptor beta chains from one sample sequenced in a study of blood T cell repertoires in COVID-19. The assay was immunoSEQ multiplex PCR, and TCRdb's table has in-frame clones only and misses some. Among around 160,000 clones listed, just under 85% were seen once. Sequencing input: peripheral blood. These receptors were taken from a woman aged 40 to 55 with active or convalescent COVID-19.

V is TRBV10-2 and J is TRBJ2-3; 13 nucleotides agree with TRBD2. The CDR3 contains 16 residues. The trim removed 10 bases at V and 0 bases at J, leaving 7 bases unmatched. Germline assignment: CDR1 WSHSY and CDR2 SAAADI. CDR3: CATLGLAGASTDTQYF. The CDR3 region has the DNA TGCGCCACCCTAGGACTAGCGGGGGCTAGCACAGATACGCAGTATTTT.

The chain employs TRBV10-3 and TRBJ1-5; TRBD1 matches 8 bases. CDR1 and CDR2 from the germline V gene are ENHRY and SYGVKD. The length of the CDR3 is 14 residues. J lost 6 bases, V lost 3 bases, and 4 bases had no gene match. The CDR3 region is CAISDQGAGQPQHF. The CDR3 nucleotides are TGTGCCATCAGTGATCAGGGGGCCGGTCAGCCCCAGCATTTT.

The V and J genes are TRBV6-5 and TRBJ2-4; TRBD2 matches 9 bases. The J segment lost 2 bases and the V segment lost 7 bases, leaving 6 bases of the junction unmatched. CDR1 is MNHEY and CDR2 is SVGAGI in the germline V gene. The CDR3 extends over 15 amino acids. The CDR3 DNA reads as TGTGCCAGCACGGGCCTAGCGGGAACCAAAAACATTCAGTACTTC. Translating it yields CASTGLAGTKNIQYF.

The table lists this clone with a count of one. The gene calls are TRBV28 and TRBJ2-1; 11 bases line up with TRBD2. The germline CDR1 and CDR2 sequences are MDHEN and SYDVKM. Trimming at V came to 4 bases and at J to 4 bases, leaving 12 bases not matched to a gene. The CDR3 spans 18 residues. DNA for the CDR3: TGTGCCAGCAGTTCGATCCGGGTAGCGGGGGGGCAATACAATGAGCAGTTCTTC. Translation: CASSSIRVAGGQYNEQFF.

The rearrangement links TRBV24-1 to TRBJ1-2, with TRBD1 matching 9 bases. CDR1 and CDR2 (germline): KGHDR, SFDVKD. Trimming cost V 6 bases and J 4 bases; bases outside gene matches: 5. The CDR3 is 14 residues long. CDR3 amino acids: CATSPGTGFYGYTF. In DNA, the CDR3 is TGTGCCACCAGTCCCGGGACAGGGTTCTATGGCTACACCTTC.

The V and J genes are TRBV5-5 and TRBJ2-3; 12 nucleotides match TRBD2. V dropped 0 bases and J dropped 0; count of bases not matched to a gene: 5. From germline, CDR1 is SGHKS and CDR2 YYEKEE (reference sequence). The CDR3 is made up of 18 amino acids. The CDR3 spells CASSLGLAGATSTDTQYF. CDR3 nucleotide sequence: TGTGCCAGCAGCTTGGGACTAGCGGGGGCCACTAGCACAGATACGCAGTATTTT.

A note on this clone: Germline and junction disagree at one end, which may indicate a read error. This CDR3 reads CASSPRGGLYNEQFF. The CDR3 nucleotides read TGTGCTAGCAGCCCCCGGGGGGGTCTCTACAATGAGCAGTTCTTC. The gene calls are TRBV7-7 and TRBJ2-1, with TRBD2 matching 8 bases. The CDR3 is 15 amino acids. Germline V CDR1 and CDR2: SSHAT, FNYEAQ (reference sequence).

The chain is built from TRBV18 and TRBJ1-2; 7 positions agree with TRBD1. The length of the CDR3 is 14 residues. CDR1 and CDR2 from the germline V gene are KGHSH and LQKENI. The J segment lost 4 bases and the V segment lost 6 bases, leaving 8 bases of the junction unmatched. The CDR3 bases are TGTGCCAGCTCTTACGACAGGGACTTCTATGGCTACACCTTC. Translation gives CASSYDRDFYGYTF.

The CDR3 loop reads CASSLDRSQPQHF. CDR3 DNA: TGCGCCAGCAGCTTGGACCGTAGTCAGCCCCAGCATTTT. This sequence joins TRBV5-1 and TRBJ1-5, with unresolved D. V was trimmed by 0 bases and J by 6 bases, leaving 7 bases between them. This CDR3 has 13 residues. Germline lookup yields CDR1 SGHRS and CDR2 YFSETQ.

The chain has TRBV19 and TRBJ1-2; D ambiguous. The CDR3 contains 12 residues. From germline, CDR1 is LNHDA and CDR2 SQIVND (reference sequence). Trimming took 8 bases from V and 4 from J, leaving 11 bases between them. CDR3 amino acids: CASSEGGYGYTF. The CDR3, as DNA: TGTGCCAGTTCGGAGGGTGGCTATGGCTACACCTTC.

The chain recombines TRBV2 with TRBJ1-1, with 8 bases aligning to TRBD1. The CDR3 covers 15 residues. CDR1 is SNHLY, CDR2 FYNNEI, per germline. Germline trimming cut 5 bases from V and 4 bases from J; bases unmatched to any gene: 9. This CDR3 is CASSPRTGRGTEAFF. CDR3 nucleotides: TGTGCCAGCAGTCCGCGGACAGGGAGGGGCACTGAAGCTTTCTTT.

This clone occurred a few times. For the CDR3, the DNA is TGTGCCAGCAGTTCCCCGACAGGGGAGGCCTATGGCTACACCTTC. This translates into CASSSPTGEAYGYTF. The rearrangement uses TRBV6-5 and TRBJ1-2, with 8 bases fitting TRBD1. The CDR3 runs to 15 residues. CDR1 is MNHEY, CDR2 SVGAGI, per germline. The ends lost 4 bases at V and 4 bases at J; junction bases unmatched: 8.

The chain recombines TRBV24-1 with TRBJ2-1, with 15 nucleotides matching TRBD2. CDR1 and CDR2 (germline): KGHDR, SFDVKD. Trimming took 3 bases from V and 6 from J; bases not matched to a gene: 8. The CDR3 is 18 amino acids. The CDR3 here is CATSDPHRTSGRANEQFF. The CDR3 nucleotides are TGTGCCACCAGTGATCCCCACCGGACTAGCGGGAGGGCCAATGAGCAGTTCTTC.

The chain has TRBV28 and TRBJ1-2; TRBD1 might be the D (5 bases). Trimming removed 5 bases at V and 7 bases at J, with 17 bases between. This CDR3 has 14 amino acids. CDR1 and CDR2 (germline): MDHEN, SYDVKM. The CDR3 loop reads CASSPPGGLSGYTF. The CDR3 coding sequence is TGTGCCAGCAGTCCCCCCGGGGGTTTGTCTGGCTACACCTTC.

This clone came up once. The chain joins TRBV28 to TRBJ2-5, with 9 positions matching TRBD1. CDR3 length equals 15 residues. V trimming: 6 bases; J trimming: 5 bases; junction bases outside the gene matches: 10. Per the germline V gene, CDR1 is MDHEN and CDR2 is SYDVKM. The CDR3 DNA sequence: TGTGCCAGCAGCGCAGGGACAGGGCCTCCGGAGACCCAGTACTTC. Translation gives CASSAGTGPPETQYF.

The gene calls are TRBV5-1 and TRBJ2-1; D may be TRBD2 (6 bases). CDR3 length: 13 amino acids. V was pared by 4 bases and J by 4 bases, with 9 bases between. The germline gives CDR1 SGHRS, CDR2 YFSETQ. DNA for the CDR3: TGCGCCAGCAGCATACGGGGGTACAATGAGCAGTTCTTC. Amino acid sequence: CASSIRGYNEQFF.

The V gene is TRBV9, the J gene TRBJ2-7; tentative D call: TRBD1 (6 bases). V shed 4 bases and J shed 3 bases, with 14 bases lying between them. The CDR3 has 14 amino acids. Germline CDR1 and CDR2: SGDLS and YYNGEE. CDR3 amino acids: CASSPGQLSYEQYF. Written as DNA, the CDR3 is TGTGCCAGCAGCCCTGGACAGCTGAGCTACGAGCAGTACTTC.

The rearrangement links TRBV6-6 to TRBJ1-2, with D uncertain. V was trimmed by 6 bases and J by 4 bases, leaving 30 bases between them. Per the germline V gene, CDR1 is MNHNY and CDR2 is SVGAGI (reference sequence). This CDR3 has 19 amino acids. This chain's CDR3 is CASSSGEPVTFWVLYGYTF. The CDR3 DNA is TGTGCCAGCAGCTCCGGGGAGCCCGTCACTTTTTGGGTCCTCTATGGCTACACCTTC.

V is TRBV5-1 and J is TRBJ1-2; a weak D match, TRBD1 (5 bases). CDR3 size: 14 residues. The V gene lost 4 bases and the J gene lost 0 bases, with 10 bases spanning the gap. CDR1 is SGHRS, CDR2 YFSETQ, per germline. CDR3 in DNA: TGCGCCAGCAGCATGGGGCCCTCTAACTATGGCTACACCTTC. Amino acids: CASSMGPSNYGYTF.

There are a few counts of this clone. The chain carries TRBV19 and TRBJ2-1; maybe TRBD1 (5 bases). Trimming removed 3 bases at V and 12 bases at J, with 15 bases between. Per germline, CDR1 LNHDA and CDR2 SQIVND (reference sequence). This CDR3 is 13 amino acids long. CDR3 region: CASSIQGSQGQFF. The CDR3 DNA reads as TGTGCCAGTAGTATCCAGGGATCCCAAGGGCAGTTCTTC.

This clone was counted only a few times. This chain connects TRBV19 to TRBJ1-2, with D uncertain. This CDR3 comprises 13 residues. Germline V gene data show CDR1 as LNHDA and CDR2 as SQIVND (reference sequence). V dropped 6 bases and J dropped 6 bases, with 14 bases sitting between them. This chain's CDR3 is CASRRLKEDGYTF. The CDR3 DNA is TGTGCCAGTAGACGACTTAAAGAGGATGGCTACACCTTC.

The genes are TRBV28 and TRBJ2-3; maybe TRBD2 (6 bases). Germline V gene sequence: CDR1 MDHEN, CDR2 SYDVKM. V lost 5 bases, J lost 2 bases, and 14 bases lay in between. This CDR3 is built from 15 residues. CDR3 coding DNA: TGTGCCAGCAGTCTCTCGGGACTCCACACAGATACGCAGTATTTT. Translating gives CASSLSGLHTDTQYF.

This clone occurred once. The chain combines TRBV7-9 with TRBJ1-1; unclear D gene. The CDR3 runs to 12 residues. V was clipped by 6 bases and J by 2 bases, with 7 bases between them. Germline CDR1 reads SEHNR; CDR2 reads FQNEAQ (reference sequence). Here the CDR3 DNA reads TGTGCCAGCAGGACGGGTAACACTGAAGCTTTCTTT. Its translation: CASRTGNTEAFF.

The gene calls are TRBV5-6 and TRBJ2-1, with D perhaps TRBD2 (5 bases). The V gene's germline CDR1 is SGHDT and CDR2 YYEEEE. Trimming removed 3 bases from V and 0 bases from J, with 13 bases in between. This CDR3 region has 16 residues. The CDR3 loop is CASSSPGSPSYNEQFF. The CDR3 DNA reads TGTGCCAGCAGCTCCCCGGGAAGCCCCTCCTACAATGAGCAGTTCTTC. Supplemented by reference TRBV5-6 and TRBJ2-1, the full variable domain reads DAGVTQSPTHLIKTRGQQVTLRCSPKSGHDTVSWYQQALGQGPQFIFQYYEEEERQRGNFPDRFSGHQFPNYSSELNVNALLLGDSALYLCASSSPGSPSYNEQFFGPGTRLTVL.

This chain connects TRBV19 to TRBJ1-1; D possibly corresponds to TRBD1 (5 bases). Germline lookup yields CDR1 LNHDA and CDR2 SQIVND (reference sequence). This CDR3 region has 15 residues. Trimming removed 9 bases from V and 3 bases from J, with 20 bases in between. CDR3 protein: CASDDPGRWDTEAFF. The CDR3 nucleotides read TGTGCCAGCGACGATCCAGGGCGGTGGGACACTGAAGCTTTCTTT.

The chain links TRBV19 to TRBJ1-1; maybe TRBD1 (6 bases). CDR1 and CDR2 from the germline V gene are LNHDA and SQIVND (reference sequence). Between the trimmed V and J ends, which lost 7 bases and 5 bases, there was a span of 20 bases. The CDR3 totals 15 residues. The CDR3 DNA sequence: TGTGCCAGTACCAACCAGGGGTTCCTGGGGACTGAAGCTTTCTTT. Its translation: CASTNQGFLGTEAFF.

The CDR3 protein is CASSPPDLGNTEAFF. The CDR3 bases are TGTGCCAGCTCACCACCGGACTTGGGGAACACTGAAGCTTTCTTT. The chain combines TRBV18 with TRBJ1-1, with D hard to call. Trimming stripped 0 bases from V and 1 base from J, with 9 bases between. This CDR3 has 15 amino acids. Germline V gene sequence: CDR1 KGHSH, CDR2 LQKENI.

This rearrangement joins TRBV4-3 to TRBJ2-1; 13 positions agree with TRBD2. Germline-derived CDR1 and CDR2 are LGHNA and YSLEER. The CDR3 consists of 18 residues. Trimming removed 1 base from V and 0 bases from J; junction bases left unmatched: 3. This CDR3 is CASSQGLAGGPSYNEQFF. The DNA of the CDR3 is TGCGCCAGCAGCCAAGGACTAGCGGGAGGACCCTCCTACAATGAGCAGTTCTTC.

This sequence joins TRBV6-6 and TRBJ1-2, with 8 nucleotides matching TRBD1. The length of the CDR3 is 16 residues. Germline V lookup: CDR1 MNHNY, CDR2 SVGAGI (reference sequence). J gave up 4 bases and V 0 bases, and 7 bases lay outside the gene matches. In DNA, the CDR3 is TGTGCCAGCAGTTACTCGATCCAGGGGGCTGTCTATGGCTACACCTTC. Encoded protein: CASSYSIQGAVYGYTF.

The J gene is TRBJ2-5, the V gene TRBV18; the D is unclear. V gave up 3 bases and J gave up 5 bases, with 10 bases separating them. The CDR3 runs to 13 residues. The germline gives CDR1 KGHSH, CDR2 LQKENI. The CDR3 DNA follows: TGTGCCAGCTCACCGGCCCTCGCCGAGACCCAGTACTTC. It yields the protein CASSPALAETQYF.

The chain uses TRBV3-1 (or the pseudogene TRBV3-2) and TRBJ1-2; D unclear. Per germline, CDR1 LGHDT and CDR2 YNNKEL (reference sequence). The CDR3 consists of 15 residues. V dropped 1 base and J dropped 1 base, with 10 bases sitting between them. As DNA, the CDR3 is TGTGCCAGCAGCCAAGGTCCAGTCAATAACTATGGCTACACCTTC. Its translation: CASSQGPVNNYGYTF.

V is TRBV7-9 and J is TRBJ1-2; 8 bases fit TRBD1. The CDR3 runs to 15 residues. The junction had 6 bases not matched to a gene; V was cut back by 5 bases and J by 1 base. The V gene's germline CDR1 is SEHNR and CDR2 FQNEAQ (reference sequence). In DNA form, the CDR3 reads TGTGCCAGCAGCAGGACAGGGTGGGTTAACTATGGCTACACCTTC. Its translation is CASSRTGWVNYGYTF.